These T cell receptor beta chains were read from a single sample in a study of T cells in localized non-small cell lung cancer. Clones were read by immunoSEQ multiplex PCR, and TCRdb kept only the in-frame ones, dropping some. The sample contains over 30,000 clones, 87% of which appear only once. This specimen was peripheral blood mononuclear cells, taken before any cancer treatment. Receptor source: a man between 40 and 75 years old with stage III lung adenocarcinoma. Each CDR3 is given with its conserved first and last residue. The order of the fields is clone size, V gene, J gene, CDR3 protein. Clone size is given for some rows only: seen once, a few or many times, or a class if the clone is expanded.

clone size: NA
V gene: TRBV10-2
J gene: TRBJ2-7
CDR3 protein: CASSAVGTLYEQYF

clone size: NA
V gene: TRBV9
J gene: TRBJ1-3
CDR3 protein: CASSTKQGAGNTIYF

clone size: NA
V gene: TRBV14
J gene: TRBJ2-5
CDR3 protein: CASSQKEGVWVRETQYF

clone size: NA
V gene: TRBV7-2
J gene: TRBJ1-1
CDR3 protein: CASSLYRGQGGTEAFF

clone size: few
V gene: TRBV5-8
J gene: TRBJ2-5
CDR3 protein: CASSLVAGGGETQYF

clone size: NA
V gene: TRBV11-2
J gene: TRBJ2-7
CDR3 protein: CASSLMGAPSYEQYF

clone size: NA
V gene: TRBV7-7
J gene: TRBJ2-7
CDR3 protein: CASSPGTGTYEQYF

clone size: once
V gene: TRBV6-5
J gene: TRBJ1-1
CDR3 protein: CASSMTPGGTEAFF

clone size: medium-sized
V gene: TRBV29-1
J gene: TRBJ1-2
CDR3 protein: CSVGEDRGLYGYTF

clone size: once
V gene: TRBV9
J gene: TRBJ2-5
CDR3 protein: CASSVIAGGLETQYF

clone size: NA
V gene: TRBV11-3
J gene: TRBJ2-7
CDR3 protein: CASSSSGTTSYEQYF

clone size: NA
V gene: TRBV19
J gene: TRBJ1-4
CDR3 protein: CASSTSPTDEKLFF

clone size: NA
V gene: TRBV7-9
J gene: TRBJ2-1
CDR3 protein: CASSLGLAGGLARSEQFF

clone size: NA
V gene: TRBV7-6
J gene: TRBJ2-2
CDR3 protein: CASARGNTGELFF

clone size: once
V gene: TRBV5-1
J gene: TRBJ2-7
CDR3 protein: CASSLALAGVYEQYF

clone size: NA
V gene: TRBV14
J gene: TRBJ2-6
CDR3 protein: CASSLGQGSPSGANVLTF

clone size: NA
V gene: TRBV7-9
J gene: TRBJ1-4
CDR3 protein: CASSPQGREKLFF

clone size: NA
V gene: TRBV2
J gene: TRBJ2-1
CDR3 protein: CASTLSSYNEQFF

clone size: NA
V gene: TRBV6-6
J gene: TRBJ2-5
CDR3 protein: CASIRGEGETQYF

clone size: NA
V gene: TRBV2
J gene: TRBJ2-7
CDR3 protein: CASSESSIPSYEQYF

clone size: NA
V gene: TRBV19
J gene: TRBJ2-7
CDR3 protein: CASRVQGFDEQYF

clone size: NA
V gene: TRBV19
J gene: TRBJ2-4
CDR3 protein: CASSTGGTGSNIQYF

clone size: NA
V gene: TRBV7-2
J gene: TRBJ1-4
CDR3 protein: CASSLALRSSNEKLFF

clone size: NA
V gene: TRBV6-5
J gene: TRBJ2-7
CDR3 protein: CASRTLSGQTYEQYF

clone size: NA
V gene: TRBV5-4
J gene: TRBJ1-3
CDR3 protein: CASSEGQQDTIYF

clone size: NA
V gene: TRBV6-6
J gene: TRBJ1-5
CDR3 protein: CASWTGGSQPQHF

clone size: NA
V gene: TRBV7-2
J gene: TRBJ2-3
CDR3 protein: CASSSGRTGAPTDTQYF

clone size: NA
V gene: TRBV11-3
J gene: TRBJ2-2
CDR3 protein: CASSSRGGGTGELFF

clone size: NA
V gene: TRBV19
J gene: TRBJ1-5
CDR3 protein: CASSERRGFQRGLYQPQHF

clone size: NA
V gene: TRBV5-1
J gene: TRBJ1-1
CDR3 protein: CASSLPGQNTEAFF

clone size: once
V gene: TRBV29-1
J gene: TRBJ1-2
CDR3 protein: CSVVRDANYGYTF

clone size: NA
V gene: TRBV5-1
J gene: TRBJ2-2
CDR3 protein: CASSLEDRGLGELFF